In this sample, the clone carrying this TCR beta chain turned up many times. Its matching antigen is unknown. The CDR3 has 14 amino acids. Unmatched junction bases numbered 7, after V lost 5 bases and J lost 4 bases. Germline CDR1 SGHTA, CDR2 FQGNSA. The data derive from a study of T cells after posttransplantation cyclophosphamide. The study's findings and limits: Blood and skin or GI T cell repertoires showed limited TRB overlap.

The related graft donor's blood sample was taken on the day of bone marrow donation. Only in-frame clones appear in the TCRdb table, and some are missing; sequencing was by immunoSEQ multiplex PCR. The specimen gives about 37,000 clones without singletons; the ten biggest hold approximately 6.3%. The sample was PBMCs. J is TRBJ1-2 and V is TRBV7-2; 7 nucleotides align to TRBD1. This sequence was found in a man younger than 40 in good health and a related stem cell transplant donor. As DNA, the CDR3 is TGTGCCAGCAGCCGAATGACAGGGACCTATGGCTACACCTTC. Its translation: CASSRMTGTYGYTF.